This T cell receptor (beta chain) is from a study of blood T cells in healthy people across ages. A note on this clonotype: Antigen unknown.

Study outcomes and limitations: The authors considered diversity estimates from one million T cells to be underestimates. Aged donors had fewer naive CD4+ cells and lower diversity than long-lived donors. Nothing was known about donor CMV status, and this possibly confounded expanded clonotype changes.

Germline V gene sequence: CDR1 SEHNR, CDR2 FQNEAQ (reference sequence). The length of the CDR3 is 16 residues. The junction had 12 bases not matched to a gene; V was cut back by 2 bases and J by 6 bases. Then a second PCR, running about 6 to 12 cycles, was carried out with a sample-barcoded 5' primer and a J-beta primer mix. Each CDR3 protein gets one entry after TCRdb re-called the 5' RACE reads with MiXCR. The table has around 990,000 distinct CDR3 sequences, roughly two fifths seen once. The V and J genes are TRBV7-9 and TRBJ1-2; 7 bases agree with TRBD1. The clonotype originates from a man aged 18 to 30 in good health. The sample taken for sequencing was blood. Here the CDR3 DNA reads TGTGCCAGCAGCTTATACGGGGAGGGGGCCCACGATGGCTACACCTTC. This sequence encodes CASSLYGEGAHDGYTF.